This T cell receptor (beta chain) was recorded in a study of blood T cell repertoires in COVID-19. About the research overall: Donors in the United States, Italy and Spain gave samples during acute or convalescent COVID-19. Sample material is recorded as cDNA or gDNA derived from T cells, B-cell-depleted T cells, or PBMCs.

Per the authors' pipeline: Quantification of nucleated cells was approximated via reference gene primer amplification. TCRdb's copy holds only in-frame clones and misses some; the assay was immunoSEQ multiplex PCR. V and J calls and clone size are those listed in that table; D and trimming were worked out from the DNA. The sample lists fewer than 250,000 clones; around 83% were seen once. V trimming: 0 bases; J trimming: 6 bases; junction bases outside the gene matches: 14. The germline V gene has CDR1 SEHNR and CDR2 FQNEAQ (reference sequence). The CDR3 length is 17 residues. The sequenced material came from peripheral blood. The V and J genes are TRBV7-9 and TRBJ2-7; 7 bases align to TRBD1. This TCR derives from a woman between 45 and 60 years old with acute or convalescent COVID-19. The CDR3 loop reads CASSLAQLGTVPLEQYF. Written as DNA, the CDR3 is TGTGCCAGCAGCTTAGCGCAGCTTGGGACAGTCCCCCTCGAGCAGTACTTC.